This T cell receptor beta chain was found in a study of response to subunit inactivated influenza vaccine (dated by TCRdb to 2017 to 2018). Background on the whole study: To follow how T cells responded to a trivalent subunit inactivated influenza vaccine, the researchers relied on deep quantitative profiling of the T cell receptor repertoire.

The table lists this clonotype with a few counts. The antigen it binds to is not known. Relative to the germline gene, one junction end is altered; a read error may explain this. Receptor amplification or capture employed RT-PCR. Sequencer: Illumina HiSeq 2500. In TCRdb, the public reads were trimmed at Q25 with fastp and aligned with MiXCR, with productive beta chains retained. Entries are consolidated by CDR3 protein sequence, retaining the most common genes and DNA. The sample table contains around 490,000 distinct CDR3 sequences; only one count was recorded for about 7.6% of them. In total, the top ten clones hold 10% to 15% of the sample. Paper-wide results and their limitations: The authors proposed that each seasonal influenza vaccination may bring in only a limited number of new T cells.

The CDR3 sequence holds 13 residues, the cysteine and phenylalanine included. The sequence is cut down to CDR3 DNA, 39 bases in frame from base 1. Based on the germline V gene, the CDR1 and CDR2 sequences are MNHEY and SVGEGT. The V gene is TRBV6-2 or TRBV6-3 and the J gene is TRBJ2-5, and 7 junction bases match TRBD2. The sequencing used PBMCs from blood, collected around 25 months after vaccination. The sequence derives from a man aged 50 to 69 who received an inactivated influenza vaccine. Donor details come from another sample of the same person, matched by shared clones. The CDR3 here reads CASSLLAQATQYF. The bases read TGTGCCAGCAGCTTACTAGCGCAAGCGACCCAGTACTTC.